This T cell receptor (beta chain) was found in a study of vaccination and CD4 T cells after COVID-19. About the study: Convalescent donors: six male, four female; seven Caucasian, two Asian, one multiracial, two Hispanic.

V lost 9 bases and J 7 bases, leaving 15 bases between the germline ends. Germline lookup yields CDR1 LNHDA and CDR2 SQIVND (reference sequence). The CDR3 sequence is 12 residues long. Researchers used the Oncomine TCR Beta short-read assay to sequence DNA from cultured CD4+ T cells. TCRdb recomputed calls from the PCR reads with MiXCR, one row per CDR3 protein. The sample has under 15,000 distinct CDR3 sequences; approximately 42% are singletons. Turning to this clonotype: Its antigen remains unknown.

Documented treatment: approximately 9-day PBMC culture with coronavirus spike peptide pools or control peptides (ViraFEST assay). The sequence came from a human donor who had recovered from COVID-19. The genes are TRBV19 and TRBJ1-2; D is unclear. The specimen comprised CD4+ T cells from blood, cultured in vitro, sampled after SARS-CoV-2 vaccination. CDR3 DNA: TGTGCCAGCAGTTCGGCGGGTTTTGGCTACACCTTC. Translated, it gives CASSSAGFGYTF.